This T cell receptor (beta chain) was sequenced in a study of OX40 agonist ivuxolimab in advanced cancers. Study context: Patients got intravenous ivuxolimab at 0.01 to 10 mg/kg every 2 weeks. Study observations and caveats: Expansion of clones was among the lowest in partial responders at 0.1-3.0 mg/kg. Both CD4+ and CD8+ T cell populations in blood had undergone clonal expansion by week 6 at 0.1 to 3.0 mg/kg.

Comments on this clone: Antigen specificity is unknown.

Sequenced by immunoSEQ multiplex PCR; TCRdb stores in-frame clones only, minus some. The table has more than 95,000 clones, around 93% seen once. Trimming took off 1 base at V and 8 bases at J, with 15 bases between the two ends. This CDR3 has 15 residues. The V gene's germline CDR1 is LNHDA and CDR2 SQIVND (reference sequence). The TCR sequence derives from an adult with an advanced solid tumor such as melanoma, head and neck, liver or kidney cancer. This material consisted of CD4+ or CD8+ T cells sorted from blood, taken in a trial of the OX40 agonist ivuxolimab. The J gene is TRBJ2-1, the V gene TRBV19; TRBD1 might be the D (7 bases). CDR3 sequence: CASSIGRGLLHEQFF. The CDR3, as DNA: TGTGCCAGTAGTATAGGGAGGGGGCTTCTCCATGAGCAGTTCTTC.